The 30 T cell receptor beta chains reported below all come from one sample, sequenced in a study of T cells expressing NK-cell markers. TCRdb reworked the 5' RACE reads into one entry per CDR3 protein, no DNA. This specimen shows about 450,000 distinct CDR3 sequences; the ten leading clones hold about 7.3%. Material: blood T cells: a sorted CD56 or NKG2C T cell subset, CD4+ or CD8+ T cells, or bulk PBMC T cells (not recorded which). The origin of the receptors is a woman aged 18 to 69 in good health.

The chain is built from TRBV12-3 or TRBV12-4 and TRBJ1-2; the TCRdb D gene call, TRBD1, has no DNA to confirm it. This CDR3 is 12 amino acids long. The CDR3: CASSRGSYGYTF.

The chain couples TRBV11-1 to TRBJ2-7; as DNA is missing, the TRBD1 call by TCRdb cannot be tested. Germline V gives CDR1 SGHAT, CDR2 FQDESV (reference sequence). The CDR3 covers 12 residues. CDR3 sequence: CASRTGDYEQYF. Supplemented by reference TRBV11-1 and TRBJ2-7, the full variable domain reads EAEVAQSPRYKITEKSQAVAFWCDPISGHATLYWYRQILGQGPELLVQFQDESVVDDSQLPKDRFSAERLKGVDSTLKIQPAELGDSAMYLCASRTGDYEQYFGPGTRLTVT.

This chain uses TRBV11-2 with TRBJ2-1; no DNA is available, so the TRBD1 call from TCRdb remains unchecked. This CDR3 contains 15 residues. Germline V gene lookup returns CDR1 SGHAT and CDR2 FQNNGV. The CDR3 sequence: CASRTGDPGGNEQFF.

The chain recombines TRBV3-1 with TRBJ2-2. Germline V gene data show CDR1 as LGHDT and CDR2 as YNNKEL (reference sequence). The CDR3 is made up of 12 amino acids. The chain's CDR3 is CASRQLGGELFF.

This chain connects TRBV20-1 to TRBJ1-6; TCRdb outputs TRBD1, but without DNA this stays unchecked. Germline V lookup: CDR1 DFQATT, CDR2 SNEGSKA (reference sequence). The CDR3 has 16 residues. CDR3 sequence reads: CSASPGQGAYNSPLHF.

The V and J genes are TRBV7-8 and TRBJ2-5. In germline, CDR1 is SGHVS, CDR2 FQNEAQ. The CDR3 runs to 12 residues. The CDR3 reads CASRRIQETQYF.

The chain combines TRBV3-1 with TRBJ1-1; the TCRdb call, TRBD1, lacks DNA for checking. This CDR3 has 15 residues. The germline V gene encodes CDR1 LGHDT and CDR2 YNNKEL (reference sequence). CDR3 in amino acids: CASSQDPWTGSEAFF.

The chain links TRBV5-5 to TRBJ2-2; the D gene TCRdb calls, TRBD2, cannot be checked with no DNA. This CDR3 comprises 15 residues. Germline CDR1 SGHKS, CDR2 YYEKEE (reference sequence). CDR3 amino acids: CASSLGEGLGGELFF.

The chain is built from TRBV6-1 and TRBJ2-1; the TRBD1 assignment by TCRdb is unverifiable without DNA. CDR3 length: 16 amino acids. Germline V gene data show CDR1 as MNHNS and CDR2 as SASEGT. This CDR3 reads CASRGVGTGSGNEQFF.

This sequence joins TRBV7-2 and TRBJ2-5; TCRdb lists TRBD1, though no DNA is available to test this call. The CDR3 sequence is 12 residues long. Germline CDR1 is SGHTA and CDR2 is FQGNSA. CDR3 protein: CASNRPPGTQYF.

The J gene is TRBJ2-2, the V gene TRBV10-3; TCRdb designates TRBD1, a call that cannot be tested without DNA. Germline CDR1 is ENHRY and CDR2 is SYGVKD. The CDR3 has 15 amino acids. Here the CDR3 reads CAISDGGGRAGELFF.

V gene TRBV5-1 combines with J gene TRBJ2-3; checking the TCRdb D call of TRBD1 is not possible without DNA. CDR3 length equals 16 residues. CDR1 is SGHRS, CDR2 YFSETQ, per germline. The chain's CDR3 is CASSPSQTGTADTQYF.

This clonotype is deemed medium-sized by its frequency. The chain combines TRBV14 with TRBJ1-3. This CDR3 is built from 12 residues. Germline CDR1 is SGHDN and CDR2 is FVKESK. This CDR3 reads CASSQDVGTIYF.

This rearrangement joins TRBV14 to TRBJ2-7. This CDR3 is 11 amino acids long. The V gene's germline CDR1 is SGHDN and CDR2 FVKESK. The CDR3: CASSQVHEQYF.

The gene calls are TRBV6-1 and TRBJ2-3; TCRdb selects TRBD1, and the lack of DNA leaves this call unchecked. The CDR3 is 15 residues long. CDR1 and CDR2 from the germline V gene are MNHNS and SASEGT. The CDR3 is CASSRSGGSSDTQYF.

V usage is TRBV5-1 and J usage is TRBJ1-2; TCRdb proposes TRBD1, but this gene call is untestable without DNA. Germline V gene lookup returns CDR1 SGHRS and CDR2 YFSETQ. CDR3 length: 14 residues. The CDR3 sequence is CASSPDRVDYGYTF. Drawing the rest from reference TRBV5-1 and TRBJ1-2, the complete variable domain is KAGVTQTPRYLIKTRGQQVTLSCSPISGHRSVSWYQQTPGQGLQFLFEYFSETQRNKGNFPGRFSGRQFSNSRSEMNVSTLELGDSALYLCASSPDRVDYGYTFGSGTRLTVV.

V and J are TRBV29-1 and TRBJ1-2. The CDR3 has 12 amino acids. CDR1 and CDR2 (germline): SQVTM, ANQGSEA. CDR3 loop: CSVEDSNYGYTF.

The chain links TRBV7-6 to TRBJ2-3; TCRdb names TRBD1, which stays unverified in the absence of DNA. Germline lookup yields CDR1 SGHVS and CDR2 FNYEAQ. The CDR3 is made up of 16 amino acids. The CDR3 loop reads CASTPWGESGADTQYF.

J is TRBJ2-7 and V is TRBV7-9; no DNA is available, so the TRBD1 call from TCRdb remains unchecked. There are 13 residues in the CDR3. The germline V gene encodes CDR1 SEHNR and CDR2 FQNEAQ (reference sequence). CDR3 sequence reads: CASSYQGMDEQYF.

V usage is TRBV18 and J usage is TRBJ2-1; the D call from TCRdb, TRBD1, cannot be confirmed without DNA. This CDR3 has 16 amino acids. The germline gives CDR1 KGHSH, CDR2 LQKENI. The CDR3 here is CASSPPNPTARDEQFF.

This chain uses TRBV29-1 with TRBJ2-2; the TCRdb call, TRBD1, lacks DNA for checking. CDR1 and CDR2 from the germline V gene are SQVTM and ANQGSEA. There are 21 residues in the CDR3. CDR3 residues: CSVEGRGSTPTYDTNTGELFF.

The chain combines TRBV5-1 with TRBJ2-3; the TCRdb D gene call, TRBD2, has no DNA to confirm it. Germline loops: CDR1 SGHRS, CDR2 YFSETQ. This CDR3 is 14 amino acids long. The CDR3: CASSVSWEADTQYF.

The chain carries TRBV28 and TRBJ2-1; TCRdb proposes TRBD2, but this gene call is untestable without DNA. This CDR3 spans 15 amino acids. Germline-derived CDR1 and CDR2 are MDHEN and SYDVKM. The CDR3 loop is CASSFRLAGDNEQFF.

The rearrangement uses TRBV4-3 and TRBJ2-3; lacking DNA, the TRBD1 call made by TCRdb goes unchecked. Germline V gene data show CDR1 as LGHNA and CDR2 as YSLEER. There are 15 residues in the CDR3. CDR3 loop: CASSRTHGDTDTQYF.

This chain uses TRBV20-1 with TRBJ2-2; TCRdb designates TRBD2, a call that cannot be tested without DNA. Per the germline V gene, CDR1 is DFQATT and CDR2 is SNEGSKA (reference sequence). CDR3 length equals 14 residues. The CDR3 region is CSARALAGTGELFF.

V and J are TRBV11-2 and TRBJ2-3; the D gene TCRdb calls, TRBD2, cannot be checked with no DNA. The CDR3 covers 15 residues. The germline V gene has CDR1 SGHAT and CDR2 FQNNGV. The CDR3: CASSPTSGYTDTQYF.

The CDR3: CASSPSKPDTQYF. The chain combines TRBV12-3 or TRBV12-4 with TRBJ2-3. The CDR3 totals 13 residues.

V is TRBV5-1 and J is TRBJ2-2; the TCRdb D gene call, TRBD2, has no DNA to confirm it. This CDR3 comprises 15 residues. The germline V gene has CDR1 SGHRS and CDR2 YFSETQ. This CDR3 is CASSFGTTNTGELFF.

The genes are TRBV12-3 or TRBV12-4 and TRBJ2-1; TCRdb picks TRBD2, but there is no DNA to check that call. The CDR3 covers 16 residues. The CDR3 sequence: CASSPAVAGGDNEQFF.

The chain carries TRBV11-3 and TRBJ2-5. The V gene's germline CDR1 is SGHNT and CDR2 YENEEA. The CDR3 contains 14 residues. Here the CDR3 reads CASSLRSGMETQYF.